This T cell receptor beta chain was obtained from a study of cytomegalovirus exposure and HLA in healthy donors. Primers: 60 Vbeta forward and 13 Jbeta reverse. The method was immunoSEQ multiplex PCR; TCRdb's version includes in-frame clones alone and lacks a portion of them. The sample records 250,000 to 350,000 clones, 80% to 90% being singletons. The germline CDR1 and CDR2 sequences are SGHTS and YDEGEE. V was clipped by 1 base and J by 0 bases, with 14 bases between them. CDR3 size: 17 residues. Sequences were obtained from PBMCs. This clonotype originated in a man aged 35 to 55 in good health and CMV-seropositive. The chain employs TRBV5-8 and TRBJ2-1, with D possibly TRBD1 on 5 matching bases. The CDR3: CASSLPQGRSSYNEQFF. CDR3 in DNA: TGTGCCAGCAGCTTGCCGCAGGGCCGAAGCTCCTACAATGAGCAGTTCTTC.